The 23 T cell receptor beta chains below were found in one sample sequenced in a study of cytomegalovirus exposure and HLA in healthy donors. Vbeta (60) and Jbeta (13) primers were used in the PCR. TCRdb keeps only in-frame clones here, not all; method: immunoSEQ multiplex PCR. The sample contains over 45,000 clones, 65% to 90% of which appear only once. The material sequenced was PBMCs. These TCRs come from a young man in good health and CMV-seronegative.

The chain combines TRBV6-5 with TRBJ1-4; D is uncertain. V was clipped by 0 bases and J by 2 bases, with 4 bases between them. Per germline, CDR1 MNHEY and CDR2 SVGAGI. The CDR3 spans 14 residues. CDR3 sequence: CASSYSATNEKLFF. Here the CDR3 DNA reads TGTGCCAGCAGTTACTCGGCTACTAATGAAAAACTGTTTTTT.

The chain combines TRBV11-2 with TRBJ2-7; 7 bases line up with TRBD2. J was trimmed by 2 bases and V by 1 base; bases with no gene match: 8. Germline V CDR1 and CDR2: SGHAT, FQNNGV. CDR3 length: 16 residues. The CDR3 here is CASSLGTRGVTYEQYF. The CDR3 nucleotides read TGTGCCAGCAGCTTAGGGACCCGGGGGGTGACCTACGAGCAGTACTTC.

The chain links TRBV7-8 to TRBJ1-5, with a tentative D call TRBD1 (5 bases). This CDR3 is built from 16 residues. Germline CDR1 and CDR2: SGHVS and FQNEAQ. V was shortened by 5 bases and J by 4 bases, with 18 bases between the two germline ends. CDR3 protein: CASSPAGGAFNQPQHF. CDR3 sequence (DNA): TGTGCCAGCAGCCCAGCGGGGGGTGCTTTTAATCAGCCCCAGCATTTT. The whole variable domain, remainder taken from reference TRBV7-8 and TRBJ1-5, is GAGVSQSPRYKVAKRGQDVALRCDPISGHVSLFWYQQALGQGPEFLTYFQNEAQLDKSGLPSDRFFAERPEGSVSTLKIQRTQQEDSAVYLCASSPAGGAFNQPQHFGDGTRLSIL.

This sequence joins TRBV27 and TRBJ2-5, with 13 bases aligning to TRBD2. The CDR3 is made up of 13 amino acids. Germline values: CDR1 MNHEY, CDR2 SMNVEV (reference sequence). With 6 bases clipped from V and 7 bases from J, the junction kept 2 bases outside the gene matches. CDR3 residues: CASRGLAGWTQYF. The CDR3 nucleotides are TGTGCCAGCAGGGGACTAGCGGGATGGACCCAGTACTTC.

The chain recombines TRBV7-9 with TRBJ2-7, with 9 nucleotides matching TRBD1. The V gene's germline CDR1 is SEHNR and CDR2 FQNEAQ (reference sequence). The CDR3 length is 13 residues. Trimming took 5 bases from V and 6 from J; bases not matched to a gene: 5. CDR3 nucleotide sequence: TGTGCCAGCAGCGGGGGACAGGGTGGCGAGCAGTACTTC. As protein: CASSGGQGGEQYF. Combining the CDR3 with reference TRBV7-9 and TRBJ2-7 gives the whole variable domain DTGVSQNPRHKITKRGQNVTFRCDPISEHNRLYWYRQTLGQGPEFLTYFQNEAQLEKSRLLSDRFSAERPKGSFSTLEIQRTEQGDSAMYLCASSGGQGGEQYFGPGTRLTVT.

The chain carries TRBV6-4 and TRBJ1-2, with unresolved D. The CDR3 spans 13 residues. The ends were cut back, 0 bases at V and 6 bases at J, with 8 bases in the middle. Looked up from germline, CDR1 is MRHNA and CDR2 is SNTAGT. The CDR3 sequence: CASSDSESDGYTF. The CDR3 DNA follows: TGTGCCAGCAGTGACTCTGAGTCGGATGGCTACACCTTC.

The chain is built from TRBV4-3 and TRBJ1-2, with D perhaps TRBD1 (5 bases). Germline CDR1 and CDR2: LGHNA and YSLEER. Between the trimmed V and J ends, which lost 1 base and 3 bases, there was a span of 12 bases. The CDR3 length is 15 residues. The CDR3 spells CASSQVRGSDYGYTF. In nucleotides, the CDR3 is TGCGCCAGCAGCCAAGTCCGGGGGTCGGACTATGGCTACACCTTC.

This clone was counted a few times. V is TRBV4-3 and J is TRBJ1-1; no clear D gene. The germline V and J ends were trimmed by 6 bases and 0 bases, with 8 bases remaining between them. CDR1 is LGHNA and CDR2 is YSLEER in the germline V gene. The CDR3 is made up of 13 amino acids. CDR3 DNA: TGCGCCAGCAGGGAGTACTTGAACACTGAAGCTTTCTTT. This sequence encodes CASREYLNTEAFF.

The V and J genes are TRBV13 and TRBJ2-1, with 8 bases aligning to TRBD2. Trimming removed 8 bases from V and 8 bases from J; junction bases left unmatched: 11. The CDR3 has 14 amino acids. Germline V CDR1 and CDR2: PRHDT, FYEKMQ (reference sequence). The CDR3 nucleotides read TGTGCCAGCTCGAGGTTAGCGGGGCGGGATGAGCAGTTCTTC. Translating it yields CASSRLAGRDEQFF.

This clone was seen a single time. V usage is TRBV10-1 and J usage is TRBJ2-5, with TRBD2 matching over 11 bases. After removal of 4 bases from V and 7 bases from J, the junction contained 8 bases not matched to a gene. This CDR3 contains 15 residues. Per the germline V gene, CDR1 is WNHNN and CDR2 is SYGVQD (reference sequence). CDR3 nucleotides: TGCGCCAGCAGTGTTGGAACTAGCGGGAGCGCGACCCAGTACTTC. Its translation is CASSVGTSGSATQYF.

V is TRBV9 and J is TRBJ2-1; 8 bases agree with TRBD1. This CDR3 contains 17 residues. The trim removed 3 bases at V and 5 bases at J, leaving 13 bases unmatched. The germline V gene has CDR1 SGDLS and CDR2 YYNGEE. The CDR3 coding sequence is TGTGCCAGCAGCGACGAGAGGGGGACAGGAAAAAACAATGAGCAGTTCTTC. Translated: CASSDERGTGKNNEQFF. Full variable domain (remainder filled in from reference TRBV9 and TRBJ2-1): DSGVTQTPKHLITATGQRVTLRCSPRSGDLSVYWYQQSLDQGLQFLIQYYNGEERAKGNILERFSAQQFPDLHSELNLSSLELGDSALYFCASSDERGTGKNNEQFFGPGTRLTVL.

The chain has TRBV5-1 and TRBJ2-1, with D hard to call. Between the trimmed V and J ends, which lost 6 bases and 0 bases, there was a span of 7 bases. Per germline, CDR1 SGHRS and CDR2 YFSETQ. CDR3 length: 13 amino acids. In nucleotides, the CDR3 is TGCGCCAGCAAGGCAGGCTCCTACAATGAGCAGTTCTTC. It encodes CASKAGSYNEQFF. Based on the CDR3 plus reference TRBV5-1 and TRBJ2-1, the full variable domain is KAGVTQTPRYLIKTRGQQVTLSCSPISGHRSVSWYQQTPGQGLQFLFEYFSETQRNKGNFPGRFSGRQFSNSRSEMNVSTLELGDSALYLCASKAGSYNEQFFGPGTRLTVL.

J is TRBJ2-3 and V is TRBV10-2; 10 nucleotides line up with TRBD2. There are 15 residues in the CDR3. CDR1 WSHSY and CDR2 SAAADI come from the germline V gene. Germline trimming cut 4 bases from V and 2 bases from J; bases unmatched to any gene: 3. The CDR3 DNA follows: TGCGCCAGCAGTGGGCTAGCGGGGGTCACAGATACGCAGTATTTT. Its translation is CASSGLAGVTDTQYF.

The rearrangement joins TRBV7-9 to TRBJ2-1; the match to TRBD2 covers 11 bases. The junction had 5 bases not matched to a gene; V was cut back by 1 base and J by 9 bases. This CDR3 comprises 15 residues. CDR1 and CDR2 (germline): SEHNR, FQNEAQ (reference sequence). The CDR3 sequence is CASSLGSGGAGEQFF. In DNA, the CDR3 is TGTGCCAGCAGCTTAGGTAGCGGGGGGGCCGGTGAGCAGTTCTTC.

This clone showed up just a few times. The rearrangement joins TRBV5-1 to TRBJ1-4; D possibly corresponds to TRBD1 (6 bases). This CDR3 spans 14 amino acids. V lost 0 bases and J 6 bases, leaving 9 bases between the germline ends. CDR1 is SGHRS, CDR2 YFSETQ, per germline. The CDR3 DNA reads as TGCGCCAGCAGCTTGGGGGCAGGGGATGAAAAACTGTTTTTT. Residues: CASSLGAGDEKLFF.

With regard to this clone: One junction end does not reproduce the germline sequence, and a read error may be involved. This chain connects TRBV7-9 to TRBJ2-1; 13 nucleotides align to TRBD2. Germline V gene lookup returns CDR1 SEHNR and CDR2 FQNEAQ (reference sequence). This CDR3 comprises 17 residues. CDR3 DNA: TGTTCCAGCAGCTTAGGGACCGGGACTAGCGGGGTCAATGAGCAGTTCTTC. It codes for CSSSLGTGTSGVNEQFF.

The J gene is TRBJ2-4, the V gene TRBV19, with D possibly matching TRBD2 (5 bases). The CDR3 loop spans 14 amino acids. The germline CDR1 and CDR2 sequences are LNHDA and SQIVND (reference sequence). The V end lost 3 bases, the J end lost 8 bases, and 14 bases lay between the germline ends. The CDR3, as DNA: TGTGCCAGTAGTATCGAGGGCCCCTTGGACATTCAGTACTTC. Translating gives CASSIEGPLDIQYF.

As concerns this clone: Compared with germline, one end of the junction differs, possibly owing to a read error. The chain couples TRBV7-9 to TRBJ2-7, with a possible D match to TRBD2 (7 bases). The CDR3 runs to 15 residues. Germline loops: CDR1 SEHNR, CDR2 FQNEAQ (reference sequence). CDR3 amino acids: CSSSPLGGVGYEQYF. The CDR3, as DNA: TGTTCCAGCAGTCCGCTAGGGGGGGTTGGATACGAGCAGTACTTC. The full variable domain, rest sourced from reference TRBV7-9 and TRBJ2-7, is DTGVSQNPRHKITKRGQNVTFRCDPISEHNRLYWYRQTLGQGPEFLTYFQNEAQLEKSRLLSDRFSAERPKGSFSTLEIQRTEQGDSAMYLCSSSPLGGVGYEQYFGPGTRLTVT.

The rearrangement uses TRBV7-9 and TRBJ1-6; 7 bases match TRBD1. CDR1 SEHNR and CDR2 FQNEAQ come from the germline V gene (reference sequence). This CDR3 is 15 amino acids long. After removal of 1 base from V and 7 bases from J, the junction contained 4 bases not matched to a gene. The CDR3 sequence: CASSLGAGGNSPLHF. CDR3 DNA sequence: TGTGCCAGCAGCTTAGGAGCAGGGGGGAATTCACCCCTCCACTTT.

The chain carries TRBV2 and TRBJ2-2, with 8 nucleotides matching TRBD1. The germline gives CDR1 SNHLY, CDR2 FYNNEI. Germline trimming cut 6 bases from V and 4 bases from J; bases unmatched to any gene: 1. The CDR3 extends over 13 amino acids. This chain's CDR3 is CASRTGGTGELFF. As DNA, the CDR3 is TGTGCCAGCAGAACAGGGGGCACCGGGGAGCTGTTTTTT. Full variable domain (outside the CDR3, taken from reference TRBV2 and TRBJ2-2): EPEVTQTPSHQVTQMGQEVILRCVPISNHLYFYWYRQILGQKVEFLVSFYNNEISEKSEIFDDQFSVERPDGSNFTLKIRSTKLEDSAMYFCASRTGGTGELFFGEGSRLTVL.

The chain combines TRBV30 with TRBJ1-4, with 7 bases identical to TRBD1. Germline loops: CDR1 GTSNPN, CDR2 SVGIG (reference sequence). The J segment lost 4 bases and the V segment lost 5 bases, leaving 7 bases of the junction unmatched. This CDR3 has 14 amino acids. The CDR3 bases are TGTGCCTGGGGATTAGACAGGGATAATGAAAAACTGTTTTTT. Protein: CAWGLDRDNEKLFF. The variable domain in full, with the rest retrieved from reference TRBV30 and TRBJ1-4, is SQTIHQWPATLVQPVGSPLSLECTVEGTSNPNLYWYRQAAGRGLQLLFYSVGIGQISSEVPQNLSASRPQDRQFILSSKKLLLSDSGFYLCAWGLDRDNEKLFFGSGTQLSVL.

This chain links TRBV7-2 with TRBJ1-6, with D unclear. V lost 4 bases and J 7 bases, leaving 17 bases between the germline ends. CDR1 and CDR2 from the germline V gene are SGHTA and FQGNSA. The CDR3 is 16 amino acids. CDR3: CASSSRPGSLNSPLHF. The CDR3, as DNA: TGTGCCAGCAGCTCCAGGCCGGGGTCCCTGAATTCACCCCTCCACTTT.

This chain links TRBV30 with TRBJ1-1, with D possibly being TRBD1 (5 bases). The CDR3 is 13 residues long. Per germline, CDR1 GTSNPN and CDR2 SVGIG (reference sequence). Trimming removed 5 bases from V and 5 bases from J, with 15 bases in between. The CDR3, as DNA: TGTGCCTGGCAGGGAGGGTTGCGGACTGAAGCTTTCTTT. Its protein product is CAWQGGLRTEAFF.